This entry lists 25 T cell receptor beta chains sequenced from one sample in a study of T-cell reconstitution after alpha-beta-depleted transplantation in children. Unique molecular identifiers were built into the TCRbeta library. MiXCR was run by TCRdb on the PCR reads, yielding one entry per CDR3 protein. The sample shows about 1,000,000 distinct CDR3 sequences, about 31% of them seen only once. The sequenced sample was PBMCs, mostly from graft donor cells, obtained 360 days after TCRalphabeta/CD19-depleted stem cell transplant. Every receptor here comes from a boy in the first two years of life who had a stem cell transplant for SCID, so the T cells may come from the graft donor.

The chain employs TRBV3-1 and TRBJ2-1; 7 nucleotides line up with TRBD2. Germline-derived CDR1 and CDR2 are LGHDT and YNNKEL (reference sequence). V shed 4 bases, J shed 7 bases, and the junction held 13 bases outside the gene matches. This CDR3 has 16 residues. CDR3 sequence: CASSRRPTGGGNEQFF. DNA of the CDR3: TGTGCCAGCAGCCGAAGGCCTACGGGGGGAGGGAATGAGCAGTTCTTC.

The chain combines TRBV9 with TRBJ1-1; no clear D gene. Germline CDR1 reads SGDLS; CDR2 reads YYNGEE. Trimming removed 0 bases at V and 1 base at J, with 10 bases between. The CDR3 contains 15 residues. The CDR3: CASSVGGNGNTEAFF. The CDR3, as DNA: TGTGCCAGCAGCGTAGGCGGGAACGGGAACACTGAAGCTTTCTTT.

This clonotype was found a few times. The chain combines TRBV29-1 with TRBJ2-7; 7 bases agree with TRBD1. Germline V lookup: CDR1 SQVTM, CDR2 ANQGSEA. J was trimmed by 4 bases and V by 6 bases; bases with no gene match: 6. The CDR3 totals 12 residues. The CDR3 region has the DNA TGCAGCGTCCGACAGGGAGCGTACGAGCAGTACTTC. Amino acids: CSVRQGAYEQYF.

V and J are TRBV9 and TRBJ1-6, with no clear D. V was trimmed by 3 bases and J by 7 bases, leaving 5 bases between them. The CDR3 runs to 12 residues. Germline V lookup: CDR1 SGDLS, CDR2 YYNGEE. The CDR3, as DNA: TGTGCCAGCAGCGACGCAAATTCACCCCTCCACTTT. Encoded protein: CASSDANSPLHF.

In its sample, this clonotype was seen a few times. V is TRBV7-8 and J is TRBJ2-3; TRBD2 matches at 10 bases. The CDR3 has 15 amino acids. CDR1 SGHVS and CDR2 FQNEAQ come from the germline V gene. Germline trimming cut 5 bases from V and 2 bases from J; bases unmatched to any gene: 4. The CDR3 DNA reads TGTGCCAGCAGCCCTAGCGGGAGCCCCACAGATACGCAGTATTTT. Residues: CASSPSGSPTDTQYF.

This clonotype appeared a few times. This rearrangement joins TRBV20-1 to TRBJ2-6; D is unresolved. Germline V CDR1 and CDR2: DFQATT, SNEGSKA (reference sequence). This CDR3 spans 14 amino acids. V was pared by 3 bases and J by 2 bases, with 8 bases between. In DNA form, the CDR3 reads TGCAGTGCTAGTGCGGCCGCTGGGGCCAACGTCCTGACTTTC. It is translated as CSASAAAGANVLTF.

This chain joins TRBV12-3 or TRBV12-4 and TRBJ2-7; D might be TRBD2 (5 bases). V lost 5 bases and J lost 6, with 8 bases in between. This CDR3 contains 11 residues. This chain's CDR3 is CASSIGVEQYF. CDR3 nucleotide sequence: TGTGCCAGCAGTATCGGGGTCGAGCAGTACTTC.

V and J are TRBV6-2 or TRBV6-3 and TRBJ2-1; D is possibly TRBD2 (5 bases). CDR1 and CDR2 from the germline V gene are MNHEY and SVGEGT. With 2 bases removed from V and 3 bases from J, the gap between germline ends came to 8 bases. The CDR3 extends over 14 amino acids. For the CDR3, the DNA is TGTGCCAGCAGTTACGAGCGGCTCTACAATGAGCAGTTCTTC. It codes for CASSYERLYNEQFF.

The rearrangement joins TRBV5-5 to TRBJ2-3, with 8 bases lining up with TRBD2. CDR1 and CDR2 from the germline V gene are SGHKS and YYEKEE (reference sequence). The CDR3 has 16 residues. J lost 1 base, V lost 4 bases, and 8 bases had no gene match. CDR3 in DNA: TGTGCCAGCAGCGCCGAGGTGCGGGGGGGCACAGATACGCAGTATTTT. The encoded protein is CASSAEVRGGTDTQYF.

V usage is TRBV4-1 and J usage is TRBJ2-2; D is perhaps TRBD2 (7 bases). The CDR3 runs to 17 residues. The germline gives CDR1 MGHRA, CDR2 YSYEKL. Deletions cut 0 bases from V and 7 bases from J, with 18 bases between. The CDR3 protein is CASSQDFGGGLRGELFF. The CDR3, as DNA: TGCGCCAGCAGCCAAGATTTCGGCGGGGGCCTACGCGGGGAGCTGTTTTTT.

The chain is built from TRBV6-5 and TRBJ2-2; D not resolved. Germline-derived CDR1 and CDR2 are MNHEY and SVGAGI. V lost 2 bases and J lost 1, with 5 bases in between. CDR3 length equals 14 residues. DNA of the CDR3: TGTGCCAGCAGTTACGAGGAGAACACCGGGGAGCTGTTTTTT. It translates to CASSYEENTGELFF.

V and J are TRBV5-1 and TRBJ1-4; weak D call: TRBD1 (5 bases). Per the germline V gene, CDR1 is SGHRS and CDR2 is YFSETQ. Trimming removed 0 bases at V and 4 bases at J, with 7 bases between. The CDR3 is made up of 14 amino acids. CDR3 sequence (DNA): TGCGCCAGCAGCTTGGTAGGGGTTAATGAAAAACTGTTTTTT. This encodes CASSLVGVNEKLFF.

The J gene is TRBJ1-1, the V gene TRBV12-3 or TRBV12-4; the match to TRBD1 covers 7 bases. J gave up 1 base and V 2 bases, and 7 bases lay outside the gene matches. The CDR3 is made up of 16 amino acids. The CDR3 nucleotides read TGTGCCAGCAGTTTATTGACAGGGTGGTCGAACACTGAAGCTTTCTTT. Residues: CASSLLTGWSNTEAFF.

The chain employs TRBV7-2 and TRBJ2-5; possibly TRBD2 for D (5 bases). Germline V lookup: CDR1 SGHTA, CDR2 FQGNSA. The CDR3 is made up of 13 amino acids. V dropped 1 base and J dropped 7 bases, with 10 bases sitting between them. DNA of the CDR3: TGTGCCAGCAGCTTAGACCGGCGGGCGACCCAGTACTTC. Residues: CASSLDRRATQYF.

Of note for this clonotype: The junction shows a germline mismatch at one end, possibly a read error. The chain combines TRBV6-2 or TRBV6-3 with TRBJ2-1; 7 bases align to TRBD1. CDR1 and CDR2 from the germline V gene are MNHEY and SVGEGT. The CDR3 totals 16 residues. The CDR3 coding sequence is TGTGTCAGCAGTTCCCTTCGACAGGGACCCTACAATGAGCAGTTCTTC. Translating it yields CVSSSLRQGPYNEQFF.

The chain couples TRBV6-1 to TRBJ2-7, with a possible D match to TRBD1 (6 bases). Trimming stripped 6 bases from V and 6 bases from J, with 21 bases between. The CDR3 sequence is 15 residues long. Germline V lookup: CDR1 MNHNS, CDR2 SASEGT. CDR3 bases: TGTGCCAGCAGCCGACCACCAACAGGGAAAAGCGAGCAGTACTTC. Protein: CASSRPPTGKSEQYF.

V gene TRBV12-3 or TRBV12-4 combines with J gene TRBJ1-5, with 9 bases that match TRBD1. The CDR3 loop spans 18 amino acids. The junction had 11 bases not matched to a gene; V was cut back by 5 bases and J by 0 bases. The CDR3 spells CASSPPDRGSDSNQPQHF. CDR3 nucleotides: TGTGCCAGCAGTCCACCAGACAGGGGGTCCGATAGCAATCAGCCCCAGCATTTT.

Comment on this clonotype: The final CDR3 position lacks the conserved phenylalanine or tryptophan, pointing to a likely read error. V is TRBV5-1 and J is TRBJ2-1; 7 nucleotides match TRBD2. Germline V lookup: CDR1 SGHRS, CDR2 YFSETQ. The J segment lost 4 bases and the V segment lost 3 bases, leaving 10 bases of the junction unmatched. The CDR3 consists of 16 residues. The CDR3 loop reads CASSYASGLLYNEQFY. CDR3 sequence (DNA): TGCGCCAGCAGCTACGCATCGGGACTACTTTACAATGAGCAGTTCTAC.

This clonotype was recorded many times. The V gene is TRBV12-5, the J gene TRBJ2-3, with TRBD1 identical over 7 bases. This CDR3 has 14 amino acids. CDR1 and CDR2 (germline): LGHNT, FRNRAP. The V segment lost 5 bases and the J segment 4 bases; nucleotides outside the gene matches: 6. The CDR3 nucleotides read TGTGCTAGTGGTCTCCGACAGGGTCCAGATACGCAGTATTTT. Translating it yields CASGLRQGPDTQYF.

This clonotype was detected a few times. The chain's CDR3 is CASSQELTSPRWPQYF. The CDR3 DNA reads TGCGCCAGCAGCCAAGAACTCACCTCGCCCAGATGGCCGCAGTATTTT. This chain connects TRBV4-1 to TRBJ2-3; D gene ambiguous. The germline V gene has CDR1 MGHRA and CDR2 YSYEKL. The CDR3 runs to 16 residues. Trimming took 0 bases from V and 10 from J, leaving 20 bases between them.

The chain joins TRBV10-3 to TRBJ2-7, with a weak D call TRBD1 (6 bases). This CDR3 is built from 13 residues. The germline V and J ends were trimmed by 3 bases and 3 bases, with 9 bases remaining between them. Germline V lookup: CDR1 ENHRY, CDR2 SYGVKD. The CDR3 region has the DNA TGTGCCATCAGTGAAAACAGGGACTACGAGCAGTACTTC. Amino acid sequence: CAISENRDYEQYF.

The chain carries TRBV20-1 and TRBJ2-5, with D unclear. The germline V gene has CDR1 DFQATT and CDR2 SNEGSKA (reference sequence). The CDR3 extends over 13 amino acids. V was shortened by 3 bases and J by 5 bases, with 13 bases between the two germline ends. The CDR3 sequence is CSASIMPGETQYF. CDR3 nucleotide sequence: TGCAGTGCTAGTATTATGCCCGGGGAGACCCAGTACTTC.

The chain employs TRBV20-1 and TRBJ2-1, with D uncertain. V lost 1 base and J lost 0, with 10 bases in between. CDR1 and CDR2 from the germline V gene are DFQATT and SNEGSKA (reference sequence). The CDR3 runs to 15 residues. The CDR3 loop is CSARALISSYNEQFF. The CDR3 nucleotides are TGCAGTGCTAGAGCCCTTATTAGCTCCTACAATGAGCAGTTCTTC.

The chain combines TRBV4-1 with TRBJ1-5; D is undetermined. Trimming removed 1 base from V and 6 bases from J, with 10 bases in between. CDR3 length equals 14 residues. In germline, CDR1 is MGHRA, CDR2 YSYEKL. The CDR3 loop is CASSQVPRSQPQHF. CDR3 bases: TGCGCCAGCAGCCAAGTTCCCAGGAGTCAGCCCCAGCATTTT.

This clonotype appeared a single time. The chain joins TRBV7-9 to TRBJ1-4; 8 bases are shared with TRBD1. Germline-derived CDR1 and CDR2 are SEHNR and FQNEAQ (reference sequence). The CDR3 runs 15 residues. With V trimmed by 5 bases and J by 3 bases, 5 bases remained unmatched. CDR3 region: CASSSQGAPNEKLFF. CDR3 DNA: TGTGCCAGCAGCAGTCAGGGGGCACCTAATGAAAAACTGTTTTTT.